One and the same sample provided the 25 T cell receptor beta chains below, sequenced in a study of vaccination effects on CD4 cells after COVID-19. What these receptors recognize is not known. Sequencing in the ViraFEST assay came after antigen-specific CD4+ T cells had been expanded with viral peptide pools, which were used to stimulate PBMC. The culture ran for around 10 days before CD4+ T cells were isolated. All participants had two doses of either the BNT162b2 or mRNA-1273 vaccine. The table came from immunoSEQ multiplex PCR; TCRdb's copy has only in-frame clones and leaves some out. Of about 38,000 clones in the sample, about 80% are singletons; the top ten hold around 2%. Material: CD4+ T cells from PBMCs cultured with HCoV-NL63 spike peptides, obtained after COVID-19 vaccination. The receptors come from a human donor who received a COVID-19 vaccine. Some clones in this sample may be carry-over from other donors' samples.

The rearrangement links TRBV3-1 (or the pseudogene TRBV3-2) to TRBJ2-2, with TRBD2 identical over 8 bases. CDR1 is LGHDT and CDR2 is YNNKEL in the germline V gene (reference sequence). V trimming: 8 bases; J trimming: 0 bases; junction bases outside the gene matches: 5. CDR3 length: 15 amino acids. For the CDR3, the DNA is TGTGCCAGCTCACGGGGGGGGGCGAACACCGGGGAGCTGTTTTTT. It is translated as CASSRGGANTGELFF.

CDR3 residues: CASSQEVRNYEQYV. As DNA, the CDR3 is TGTGCCAGCAGCCAAGAAGTCCGGAATTACGAGCAGTACGTC. The rearrangement uses TRBV14 and TRBJ2-7; no reliable D call. This CDR3 spans 14 amino acids. The V and J ends lost 0 bases and 4 bases respectively, with 10 bases between them. The germline gives CDR1 SGHDN, CDR2 FVKESK.

The chain carries TRBV6-1 and TRBJ1-1; TRBD1 might be the D (6 bases). Trimming removed 7 bases at V and 0 bases at J, with 12 bases between. The germline gives CDR1 MNHNS, CDR2 SASEGT. This CDR3 is built from 14 residues. In nucleotides, the CDR3 is TGTGCCAGCACCTCCGGGACATTGAACACTGAAGCTTTCTTT. Translating it yields CASTSGTLNTEAFF.

This chain joins TRBV4-3 and TRBJ2-5, with TRBD2 identical over 9 bases. Germline CDR1 is LGHNA and CDR2 is YSLEER. V shed 0 bases, J shed 3 bases, and the junction held 8 bases outside the gene matches. The CDR3 contains 17 residues. This chain's CDR3 is CASSQDTRGGGKETQYF. CDR3 sequence (DNA): TGCGCCAGCAGCCAAGATACTCGCGGGGGGGGAAAAGAGACCCAGTACTTC.

The CDR3 protein is CASSRSLATGELFF. CDR3 bases: TGTGCCAGCAGCCGCTCCTTAGCAACAGGGGAGCTGTTTTTT. The V call is TRBV6-5, the J call TRBJ2-2; D remains unclear. The V end was cut by 6 bases, the J end by 8 bases, with 16 bases between. Germline CDR1 MNHEY, CDR2 SVGAGI. This CDR3 has 14 amino acids.

The gene calls are TRBV3-1 (or the pseudogene TRBV3-2) and TRBJ1-1; 7 positions agree with TRBD1. CDR3 length equals 15 residues. CDR1 LGHDT and CDR2 YNNKEL come from the germline V gene (reference sequence). V lost 2 bases to trimming and J lost 6 bases; unmatched junction nucleotides: 9. This CDR3 is CASSQKRTGGSEAFF. The CDR3 DNA reads as TGTGCCAGCAGCCAAAAAAGGACAGGCGGCTCTGAAGCTTTCTTT.

The genes are TRBV10-3 and TRBJ1-5; no reliable D call. The V end lost 4 bases, the J end lost 5 bases, and 6 bases lay between the germline ends. The CDR3 contains 12 residues. CDR1 ENHRY and CDR2 SYGVKD come from the germline V gene. CDR3 residues: CAISGADQPQHF. Written as DNA, the CDR3 is TGTGCCATCAGTGGGGCGGATCAGCCCCAGCATTTT.

This clone is a singleton in its sample. The rearrangement joins TRBV3-1 (or the pseudogene TRBV3-2) to TRBJ2-2; D gene ambiguous. This CDR3 is built from 14 residues. V lost 2 bases, J lost 6 bases, and 10 bases lay in between. CDR1 LGHDT and CDR2 YNNKEL come from the germline V gene (reference sequence). The DNA of the CDR3 is TGTGCCAGCAGCCAATCCCCTAGGGCCGGGGAGCTGTTTTTT. It translates to CASSQSPRAGELFF.

This chain connects TRBV6-5 to TRBJ2-7; TRBD1 matches 8 bases. Looked up from germline, CDR1 is MNHEY and CDR2 is SVGAGI. The CDR3 spans 14 residues. Unmatched junction bases numbered 6, after V lost 5 bases and J lost 3 bases. The CDR3 region is CASSIFGQGYEQYV. The CDR3 nucleotides read TGTGCCAGCAGTATATTCGGACAGGGCTACGAGCAGTACGTC.

The V call is TRBV19, the J call TRBJ1-3; D remains unclear. Germline V gene sequence: CDR1 LNHDA, CDR2 SQIVND (reference sequence). Trimming stripped 2 bases from V and 1 base from J, with 3 bases between. The CDR3 is 13 residues long. The CDR3 loop is CASSIRSGNTIYF. CDR3 nucleotide sequence: TGTGCCAGTAGTATAAGATCTGGAAACACCATATATTTT.

The genes are TRBV5-1 and TRBJ1-2; D is unresolved. The germline V gene encodes CDR1 SGHRS and CDR2 YFSETQ. Trimming took 1 base from V and 12 from J, leaving 19 bases between them. CDR3 length: 14 amino acids. The DNA for the CDR3 is TGCGCCAGCAGCTTGACGTATGGGAGTGAGGTTGACACCTTC. Protein sequence: CASSLTYGSEVDTF.

CDR3 nucleotide sequence: TGTGCCAGTAGTATAGCCCTATTTCCCTATGGCTACACCTTC. Its translation is CASSIALFPYGYTF. The rearrangement links TRBV19 to TRBJ1-2; D call uncertain. Trimming removed 1 base from V and 4 bases from J, with 10 bases in between. The CDR3 extends over 14 amino acids. Germline V gene sequence: CDR1 LNHDA, CDR2 SQIVND (reference sequence).

V gene TRBV4-1 combines with J gene TRBJ2-3; possible D gene TRBD2, 6 bases. Germline V gene sequence: CDR1 MGHRA, CDR2 YSYEKL. CDR3 length: 14 residues. V gave up 6 bases and J gave up 2 bases, with 12 bases separating them. The CDR3 is CASSGGRATDTQYF. The CDR3, as DNA: TGCGCCAGCAGTGGAGGGAGAGCCACAGATACGCAGTATTTT.

This chain links TRBV19 with TRBJ1-4; no clear D. Trimming stripped 7 bases from V and 3 bases from J, with 18 bases between. Germline values: CDR1 LNHDA, CDR2 SQIVND (reference sequence). CDR3 length: 16 residues. The CDR3, as DNA: TGTGCCAGTAATCGAGGGAGTCCTACAGCTAATGAAAAACTGTTTTTT. Its translation: CASNRGSPTANEKLFF.

The chain has TRBV12-3 or TRBV12-4 and TRBJ1-2, with 9 bases identical to TRBD1. V dropped 6 bases and J dropped 5; count of bases not matched to a gene: 4. This CDR3 has 13 residues. The CDR3 loop reads CASRPGQGYGYTF. The CDR3 region has the DNA TGTGCCAGCAGGCCGGGACAGGGTTATGGCTACACCTTC.

J is TRBJ1-2 and V is TRBV20-1; tentative D call: TRBD1 (5 bases). Between the trimmed V and J ends, which lost 5 bases and 4 bases, there was a span of 8 bases. The CDR3 is made up of 11 amino acids. Germline V gene sequence: CDR1 DFQATT, CDR2 SNEGSKA (reference sequence). CDR3 amino acids: CSAGTGYGYTF. The CDR3 coding sequence is TGCAGTGCTGGGACCGGCTATGGCTACACCTTC.

Written as DNA, the CDR3 is TGCAGCGGCCGGACAGGGTCGCGCGCTGAAGCTTTCTTT. This gives the protein CSGRTGSRAEAFF. V gene TRBV29-1 combines with J gene TRBJ1-1; 8 nucleotides line up with TRBD1. Germline CDR1 is SQVTM and CDR2 is ANQGSEA. The CDR3 runs 13 residues. The ends lost 7 bases at V and 6 bases at J; junction bases unmatched: 10.

The chain employs TRBV5-1 and TRBJ1-2, with unresolved D. Germline assignment: CDR1 SGHRS and CDR2 YFSETQ. Trimming stripped 7 bases from V and 1 base from J, with 14 bases between. This CDR3 is 14 amino acids long. The CDR3 is CASRWQSDNYGYTF. The CDR3 DNA reads TGCGCCAGCCGGTGGCAGTCGGATAACTATGGCTACACCTTC.

CDR3 sequence reads: CASSPSSHQVGIAGGRETQYF. The CDR3 DNA follows: TGTGCCAGCAGCCCGAGCTCCCACCAGGTGGGAATAGCGGGGGGCCGGGAGACCCAGTACTTC. The gene calls are TRBV9 and TRBJ2-5; 10 bases fit TRBD2. Germline-derived CDR1 and CDR2 are SGDLS and YYNGEE. V was clipped by 4 bases and J by 5 bases; unmatched bases: 26. CDR3 length equals 21 residues.

This sequence joins TRBV5-1 and TRBJ1-1; D possibly corresponds to TRBD1 (5 bases). The germline V and J ends were trimmed by 3 bases and 5 bases, with 17 bases remaining between them. The CDR3 runs to 15 residues. Per germline, CDR1 SGHRS and CDR2 YFSETQ. DNA for the CDR3: TGCGCCAGCAGCTCCGAGGCGGGGGTAGCGACTGAAGCTTTCTTT. It specifies CASSSEAGVATEAFF. Variable domain in full (rest from reference TRBV5-1 and TRBJ1-1): KAGVTQTPRYLIKTRGQQVTLSCSPISGHRSVSWYQQTPGQGLQFLFEYFSETQRNKGNFPGRFSGRQFSNSRSEMNVSTLELGDSALYLCASSSEAGVATEAFFGQGTRLTVV.

CDR3 DNA sequence: TGTGCCAGCAGCTCAGGGGCGGGTCTTGAAAAACTGTTTTTT. Its protein is CASSSGAGLEKLFF. This chain links TRBV6-5 with TRBJ1-4; D perhaps matches TRBD1 (6 bases). Trimming removed 6 bases at V and 7 bases at J, with 15 bases between. Germline V gene sequence: CDR1 MNHEY, CDR2 SVGAGI. This CDR3 is built from 14 residues.

This clone appeared once. This chain joins TRBV7-2 and TRBJ1-2; D possibly corresponds to TRBD1 (5 bases). CDR1 SGHTA and CDR2 FQGNSA come from the germline V gene. With 0 bases removed from V and 5 bases from J, the gap between germline ends came to 10 bases. This CDR3 is built from 14 residues. CDR3 coding DNA: TGTGCCAGCAGCTTAGCAAGGACACTTTATGGCTACACCTTC. This sequence encodes CASSLARTLYGYTF.

The chain combines TRBV9 with TRBJ2-5, with TRBD2 matching over 14 bases. The V segment lost 0 bases and the J segment 4 bases; nucleotides outside the gene matches: 5. The CDR3 covers 17 residues. Germline CDR1 reads SGDLS; CDR2 reads YYNGEE. The CDR3 DNA is TGTGCCAGCAGCGTAGGACTAGCGGGGGGGCGAGGAGAGACCCAGTACTTC. Its protein product is CASSVGLAGGRGETQYF.

This clone was seen a few times. The chain combines TRBV19 with TRBJ1-6; D remains unclear. The CDR3 sequence is 14 residues long. Germline V gives CDR1 LNHDA, CDR2 SQIVND (reference sequence). V was pared by 5 bases and J by 14 bases, with 19 bases between. CDR3 sequence: CASSLTPASLALHF. The DNA for the CDR3 is TGTGCCAGTAGTTTGACACCGGCGAGTTTAGCCCTCCACTTT.

The chain couples TRBV3-1 (or the pseudogene TRBV3-2) to TRBJ1-4; TRBD1 is a possible D gene (5 bases). V was clipped by 0 bases and J by 8 bases, with 25 bases between them. The CDR3 totals 19 residues. Germline V gives CDR1 LGHDT, CDR2 YNNKEL (reference sequence). Here the CDR3 reads CASSQEECRESGPGEKLFF. For the CDR3, the DNA is TGTGCCAGCAGCCAAGAAGAGTGCAGGGAAAGCGGTCCGGGCGAAAAACTGTTTTTT.